The rows below give T cell receptor beta chains drawn from one sample of a study of T cells in narcolepsy. Profiling relied on immunoSEQ multiplex PCR, and the TCRdb table lists in-frame clones only, not all of them. The sample shows over 25,000 clones, roughly 78% of them seen only once. Sequenced sample: memory (CD45RA-) CD4+ T cells from blood. The source of these receptors is a human donor in good health. Both conserved end residues are part of each CDR3. A D gene is named only where the DNA matches it firmly. Clone size, where shown, is once, few, many, or a class for clones that have expanded.

v_call,d_call,clone_size,j_call,cdr3_nt,cdr3_aa
TRBV4-2,TRBD2,NA,TRBJ2-3,TGTGCCAGCAGCCGAAGGGCTAGCGGGGTTACAGATACGCAGTATTTT,CASSRRASGVTDTQYF
TRBV6-4,NA,NA,TRBJ2-1,TGTGCCAGCAGTGAAGAGATACGTTATGAGCAGTTCTTC,CASSEEIRYEQFF
TRBV5-6,NA,NA,TRBJ2-7,TGTGCCAGCAGTCGGGCGACAATCCTACTGGGCGAGCAGTACTTC,CASSRATILLGEQYF
TRBV19,NA,NA,TRBJ1-2,TGTGCCAGTAGTATAGGCGCGCCTCGGACGGATGGCTACACCTTC,CASSIGAPRTDGYTF
TRBV5-1,NA,NA,TRBJ2-2,TGCGCCAGCAGCTTGTCAATTGCGGGGAGCACCGGGGAGCTGTTTTTT,CASSLSIAGSTGELFF
TRBV28,NA,NA,TRBJ1-1,TGTGCCAGCAGTTTGCGGACAGTTTTGAACACTGAAGCTTTCTTT,CASSLRTVLNTEAFF
TRBV15,NA,NA,TRBJ2-7,TGTGCCACCAGCAGAGGCTTCGAGGGATCAGGAATCTACGAGCAGTACTTC,CATSRGFEGSGIYEQYF
TRBV19,TRBD1,NA,TRBJ2-7,TGTGCCAGTAGTAACCGGGACAGTCCCTACGAGCAGTACTTC,CASSNRDSPYEQYF
TRBV2,NA,NA,TRBJ1-6,TGTGCCAGTGGGAGGGGATCCCAGAGCTCCTATAATTCACCCCTCCACTTT,CASGRGSQSSYNSPLHF
TRBV28,TRBD1,once,TRBJ2-7,TGTGCCAGCAGCACACCGGGACAGGGCACGTACGAGCAGTACTTC,CASSTPGQGTYEQYF
TRBV2,TRBD1,NA,TRBJ2-7,TGTGCCAGCCTATTCGGGACAGCTCAGGGAGAGCAGTACTTC,CASLFGTAQGEQYF
TRBV28,NA,NA,TRBJ2-3,TGTGCCAGCAGTTTTGCTGACAGTCGGGGTACGCAGTATTTT,CASSFADSRGTQYF
TRBV7-8,NA,NA,TRBJ2-7,TGTGCCAGCAGCTTAGGGGACCCCTTGGACGAGCAGTACTTC,CASSLGDPLDEQYF
TRBV11-2,TRBD2,NA,TRBJ2-5,TGTGCCAGCAGCCCCCTTCGCGGGAGGGCGGGCTGGGAGACCCAGTACTTC,CASSPLRGRAGWETQYF
TRBV6-6,TRBD2,NA,TRBJ2-1,TGTGCCAGCAGTTTCACCGGGACTAGTTCTTTCTTC,CASSFTGTSSFF
TRBV5-1,NA,NA,TRBJ1-3,TGCGCCAGCAGCTTGGGGGCCAGCGGAAACACCATATATTTT,CASSLGASGNTIYF
TRBV6-4,NA,NA,TRBJ2-3,TGTGCCAGCAGTGTATCAGGGGCGGAGGCAGATACGCAGTATTTT,CASSVSGAEADTQYF
TRBV5-8,NA,NA,TRBJ2-5,TGTGCCAGCAGCTTGGCGCAGAAAGAGACCCAGTACTTC,CASSLAQKETQYF
TRBV10-1,TRBD2,few,TRBJ2-3,TGCGCCAGCCCGGGACTAGCGGGATGGGATACGCAGTATTTT,CASPGLAGWDTQYF
TRBV11-3,TRBD1,NA,TRBJ2-1,TGTGCCAGCAGCTTAGACAGGGGGCGTTACAATGAGCAGTTCTTC,CASSLDRGRYNEQFF
TRBV19,NA,NA,TRBJ1-1,TGTGCCAGTATGAGGCCTCAGAACACTGAAGCTTTCTTT,CASMRPQNTEAFF
TRBV6-9,NA,NA,TRBJ1-5,TGTGCCAGCAGCCCCGGGGGTTCTAGCAATCAGCCCCAGCATTTT,CASSPGGSSNQPQHF
TRBV19,TRBD2,NA,TRBJ2-1,TGTGCCAGCTCCAAAAGCGGGGGCTCCTACAATGAGCAGTTCTTC,CASSKSGGSYNEQFF
TRBV10-2,TRBD1,NA,TRBJ2-7,TGCGCCAGCACTGGACAGGGCTCCTACGAGCAGTACTTC,CASTGQGSYEQYF
TRBV28,NA,NA,TRBJ2-6,TGTGCCAGCAGTTTAGGTGGATCCGGGGCCAACGTCCTGACTTTC,CASSLGGSGANVLTF